A selection of T cell receptor beta chains follows, all from one sample in a study of neurological immune-mediated disorders. One entry per CDR3 protein, called by TCRdb with MiXCR from the 5' RACE reads. Of around 21,000 distinct CDR3 sequences in the sample, approximately 6.8% were seen once. Sequencing was carried out using CD8+ T cells from blood. The receptor source for this set is a woman in her thirties with HTLV-1-associated myelopathy (HAM/TSP). Both conserved end residues are part of each CDR3. A D gene is named only where the DNA matches it firmly.

- | TRBJ2-7 | TRBV5-1 | CASSLTGVGYEQYF
TRBD1 | TRBJ1-5 | TRBV5-6 | CASSSGTGPGAQHF
TRBD2 | TRBJ2-1 | TRBV5-6 | CASSLDVGGAPAGEQFF
TRBD1 | TRBJ2-7 | TRBV12-3/TRBV12-4 | CASSLGYRDRGYNEQYF
- | TRBJ2-4 | TRBV4-2 | CASSRPGEGENIQYF
TRBD2 | TRBJ2-3 | TRBV5-5 | CASSLEAGVTDTQYF
- | TRBJ2-1 | TRBV20-1 | CSASGPSSFGDEQFF
TRBD2 | TRBJ2-3 | TRBV20-1 | CSAASGGAADTQYF
TRBD1 | TRBJ1-1 | TRBV20-1 | CSATGGSDTEAFF
- | TRBJ1-2 | TRBV20-1 | CSAGVGEGFYGYTF
- | TRBJ2-2 | TRBV30 | CAWSAGANTGELFF
- | TRBJ1-1 | TRBV19 | CASSKGRLNTEAFF
- | TRBJ2-7 | TRBV5-8 | CASSLDSGGPYEQYF
- | TRBJ1-5 | TRBV7-8 | CASSLERGGNQPQHF
- | TRBJ1-2 | TRBV7-2 | CASSSTLSNYGYTF
TRBD1 | TRBJ1-2 | TRBV5-1 | CASSYGTANYGYTF
TRBD2 | TRBJ2-1 | TRBV5-1 | CASSAPQRGGTGEQFF
- | TRBJ1-1 | TRBV5-1 | CASSLAGLGRPTEAFF
- | TRBJ2-2 | TRBV7-8 | CASSRWRPGSTDPPTGELFF
- | TRBJ2-1 | TRBV11-2 | CASSPTGSSHNEQFF
TRBD2 | TRBJ2-7 | TRBV20-1 | CSARSTSDYEQYF
TRBD1 | TRBJ2-7 | TRBV5-1 | CASSDRGSEQYF
- | TRBJ1-6 | TRBV6-5 | CASSYGQGNSPLHF
- | TRBJ2-1 | TRBV3-1 | CASSQERLGSSYNEQFF
TRBD1 | TRBJ2-3 | TRBV5-1 | CASSSDRVPDTQYF
TRBD1 | TRBJ1-1 | TRBV15 | CATSPTGQYRTEAFF
- | TRBJ2-1 | TRBV2 | CASSETDYNEQFF
- | TRBJ1-2 | TRBV20-1 | CSVIAVTGLGGYGYTF
TRBD2 | TRBJ2-1 | TRBV4-2 | CASSQSSGGADEQFF
TRBD1 | TRBJ1-1 | TRBV6-5 | CASRGQATQGAFF
- | TRBJ1-6 | TRBV20-1 | CSASMNHNSPLHF